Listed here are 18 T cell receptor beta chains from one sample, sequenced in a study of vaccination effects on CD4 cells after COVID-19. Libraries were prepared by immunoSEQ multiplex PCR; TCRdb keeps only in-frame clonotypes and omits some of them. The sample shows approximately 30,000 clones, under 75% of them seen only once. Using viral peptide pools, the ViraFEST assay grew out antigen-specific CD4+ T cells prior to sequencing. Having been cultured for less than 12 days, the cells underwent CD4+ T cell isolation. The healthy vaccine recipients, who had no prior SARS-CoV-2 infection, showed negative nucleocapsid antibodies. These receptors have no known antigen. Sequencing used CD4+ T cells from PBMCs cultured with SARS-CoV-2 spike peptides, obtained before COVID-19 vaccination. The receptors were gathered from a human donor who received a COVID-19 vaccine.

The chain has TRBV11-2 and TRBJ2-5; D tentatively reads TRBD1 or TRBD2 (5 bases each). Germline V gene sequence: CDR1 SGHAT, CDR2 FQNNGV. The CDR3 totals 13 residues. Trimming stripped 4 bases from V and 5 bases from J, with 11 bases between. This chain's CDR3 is CASSSVGVETQYF. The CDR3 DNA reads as TGTGCCAGCAGCTCGGTGGGGGTGGAGACCCAGTACTTC.

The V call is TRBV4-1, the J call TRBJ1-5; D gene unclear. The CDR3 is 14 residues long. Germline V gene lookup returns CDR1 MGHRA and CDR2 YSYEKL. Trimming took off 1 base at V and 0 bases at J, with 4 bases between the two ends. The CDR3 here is CASSQVFSNQPQHF. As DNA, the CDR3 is TGCGCCAGCAGCCAAGTTTTTAGCAATCAGCCCCAGCATTTT.

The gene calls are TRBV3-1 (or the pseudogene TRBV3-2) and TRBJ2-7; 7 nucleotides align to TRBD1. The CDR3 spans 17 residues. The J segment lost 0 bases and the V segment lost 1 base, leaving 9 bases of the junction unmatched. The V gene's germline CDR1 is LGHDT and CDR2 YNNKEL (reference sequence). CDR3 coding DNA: TGTGCCAGCAGCCAAGTCGGCCGACAGGGCTTCTCCTACGAGCAGTACTTC. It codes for CASSQVGRQGFSYEQYF.

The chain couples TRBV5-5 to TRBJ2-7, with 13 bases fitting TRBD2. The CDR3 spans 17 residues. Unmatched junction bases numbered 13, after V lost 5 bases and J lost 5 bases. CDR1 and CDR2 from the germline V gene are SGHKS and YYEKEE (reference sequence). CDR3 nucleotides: TGTGCCAGCAGGTCACCCCCTACTAGCGGGGGGGCCGACGAGCAGTACTTC. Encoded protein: CASRSPPTSGGADEQYF.

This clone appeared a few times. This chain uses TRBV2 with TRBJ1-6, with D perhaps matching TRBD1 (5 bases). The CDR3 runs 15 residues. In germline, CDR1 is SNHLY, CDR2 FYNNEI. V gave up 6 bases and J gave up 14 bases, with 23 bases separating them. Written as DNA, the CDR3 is TGTGCCAGCAGATGGGACCTAGGCCGTCGGGTCGCCCTCCACTTT. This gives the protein CASRWDLGRRVALHF.

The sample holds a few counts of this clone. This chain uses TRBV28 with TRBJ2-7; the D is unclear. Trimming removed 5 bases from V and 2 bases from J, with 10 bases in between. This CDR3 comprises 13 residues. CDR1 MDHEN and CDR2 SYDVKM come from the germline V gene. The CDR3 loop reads CASSQSGTYEQYF. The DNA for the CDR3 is TGTGCCAGCAGTCAGTCAGGAACCTACGAGCAGTACTTC.

CDR3 sequence reads: CASSAIDRDNIQYF. In DNA form, the CDR3 reads TGCGCCAGCAGTGCGATAGACAGGGACAACATTCAGTACTTC. V and J are TRBV10-1 and TRBJ2-4; TRBD1 agrees at 7 bases. From germline, CDR1 is WNHNN and CDR2 SYGVQD (reference sequence). The CDR3 has 14 residues. With V trimmed by 4 bases and J by 7 bases, 7 bases remained unmatched.

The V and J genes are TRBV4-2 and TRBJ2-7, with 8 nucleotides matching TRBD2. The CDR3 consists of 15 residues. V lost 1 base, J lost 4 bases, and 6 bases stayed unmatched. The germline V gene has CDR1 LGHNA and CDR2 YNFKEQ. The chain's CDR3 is CASSQGREALYEQYF. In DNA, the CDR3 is TGTGCCAGCAGCCAAGGGCGGGAGGCCCTTTACGAGCAGTACTTC.

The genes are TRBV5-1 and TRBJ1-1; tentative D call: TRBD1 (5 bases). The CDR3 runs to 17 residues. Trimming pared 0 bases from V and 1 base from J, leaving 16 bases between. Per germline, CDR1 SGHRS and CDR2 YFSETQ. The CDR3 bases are TGCGCCAGCAGCTTGGAGTGGTTCGGGGGGGGGAACACTGAAGCTTTCTTT. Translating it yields CASSLEWFGGGNTEAFF.

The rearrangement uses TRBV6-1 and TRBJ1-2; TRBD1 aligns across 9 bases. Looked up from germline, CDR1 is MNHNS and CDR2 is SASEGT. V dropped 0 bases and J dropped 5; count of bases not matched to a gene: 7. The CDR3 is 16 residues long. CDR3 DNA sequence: TGTGCCAGCAGTGAAGCGGGGACAGGGCTCTTGTATGGCTACACCTTC. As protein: CASSEAGTGLLYGYTF.

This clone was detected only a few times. CDR3 residues: CASSLERSERKQFF. The CDR3 nucleotides read TGTGCCAGCAGCTTAGAACGATCGGAGCGGAAGCAGTTCTTC. The chain recombines TRBV11-2 with TRBJ2-1; D perhaps matches TRBD2 (5 bases). The V end lost 0 bases, the J end lost 11 bases, and 14 bases lay between the germline ends. CDR1 and CDR2 (germline): SGHAT, FQNNGV. This CDR3 contains 14 residues.

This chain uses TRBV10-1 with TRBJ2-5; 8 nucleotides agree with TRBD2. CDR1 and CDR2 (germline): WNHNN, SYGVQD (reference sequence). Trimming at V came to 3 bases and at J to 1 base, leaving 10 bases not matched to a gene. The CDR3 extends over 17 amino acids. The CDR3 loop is CASSDGGASEIQETQYF. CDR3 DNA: TGCGCCAGCAGTGACGGGGGGGCTAGCGAGATCCAAGAGACCCAGTACTTC.

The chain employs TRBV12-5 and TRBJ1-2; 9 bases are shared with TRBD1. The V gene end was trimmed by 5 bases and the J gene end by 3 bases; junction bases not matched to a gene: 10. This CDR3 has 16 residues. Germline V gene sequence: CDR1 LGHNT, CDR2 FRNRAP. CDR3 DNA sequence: TGTGCTAGTGGTCCGCCTTGGGACAGGGAGCACTATGGCTACACCTTC. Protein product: CASGPPWDREHYGYTF. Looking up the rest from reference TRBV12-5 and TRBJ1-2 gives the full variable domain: DARVTQTPRHKVTEMGQEVTMRCQPILGHNTVFWYRQTMMQGLELLAYFRNRAPLDDSGMPKDRFSAEMPDATLATLKIQPSEPRDSAVYFCASGPPWDREHYGYTFGSGTRLTVV.

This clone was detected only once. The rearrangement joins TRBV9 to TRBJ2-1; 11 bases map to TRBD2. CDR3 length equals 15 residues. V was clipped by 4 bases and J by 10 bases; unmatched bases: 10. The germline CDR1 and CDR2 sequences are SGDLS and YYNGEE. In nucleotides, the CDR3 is TGTGCCAGCAGCCCTATTAGCGGGGGGGCCACAGAGCAGTTCTTC. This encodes CASSPISGGATEQFF. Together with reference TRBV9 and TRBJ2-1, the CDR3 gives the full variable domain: DSGVTQTPKHLITATGQRVTLRCSPRSGDLSVYWYQQSLDQGLQFLIQYYNGEERAKGNILERFSAQQFPDLHSELNLSSLELGDSALYFCASSPISGGATEQFFGPGTRLTVL.

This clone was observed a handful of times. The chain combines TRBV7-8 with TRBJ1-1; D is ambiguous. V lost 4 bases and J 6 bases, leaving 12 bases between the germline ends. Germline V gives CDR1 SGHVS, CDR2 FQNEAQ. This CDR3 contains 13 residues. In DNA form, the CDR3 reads TGTGCCAGCAGCTCGATCATTCGAGCTGAAGCTTTCTTT. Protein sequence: CASSSIIRAEAFF.

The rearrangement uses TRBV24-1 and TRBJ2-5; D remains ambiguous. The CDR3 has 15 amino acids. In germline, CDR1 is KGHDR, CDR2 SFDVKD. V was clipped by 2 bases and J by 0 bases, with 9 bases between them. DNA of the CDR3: TGTGCCACCAGTGATTCCGGACCGTACCAAGAGACCCAGTACTTC. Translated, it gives CATSDSGPYQETQYF.

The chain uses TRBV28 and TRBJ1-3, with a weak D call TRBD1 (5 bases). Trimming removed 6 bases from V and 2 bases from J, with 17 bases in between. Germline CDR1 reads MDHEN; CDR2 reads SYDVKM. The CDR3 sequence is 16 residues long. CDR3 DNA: TGTGCCAGCAGGAGGGCGGACACCGGCCCTGGAAACACCATATATTTT. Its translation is CASRRADTGPGNTIYF.

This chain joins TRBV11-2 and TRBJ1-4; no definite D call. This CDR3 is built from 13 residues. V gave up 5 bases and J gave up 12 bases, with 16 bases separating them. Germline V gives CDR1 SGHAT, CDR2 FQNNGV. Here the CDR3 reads CASSDQPTLELFF. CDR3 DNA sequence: TGTGCCAGCAGCGATCAACCCACACTGGAACTGTTTTTT.